The clone carrying this T cell receptor beta chain was seen only a few times. Trimming removed 2 bases at V and 6 bases at J, with 4 bases between. The CDR3 is 12 amino acids. Germline lookup yields CDR1 MNHEY and CDR2 SVGAGI. The record originates from a study of blood T cell repertoires in COVID-19. Study background: Both acute and convalescent COVID-19 samples were obtained from the United States, Italy and Spain. Sample material is recorded as cDNA or gDNA derived from T cells, B-cell-depleted T cells, or PBMCs.

Data came from immunoSEQ multiplex PCR; TCRdb stores just in-frame clones and leaves some out. The sample yields under 200,000 clones, about four fifths seen once. The sequencing sample was made of peripheral blood. The chain employs TRBV6-5 and TRBJ2-2; D unclear. This clonotype was sampled from an older man with active or convalescent COVID-19. Here the CDR3 DNA reads TGTGCCAGCAGTTACCTTTCCGGGGAGCTGTTTTTT. This codes for CASSYLSGELFF.